Included here is one T cell receptor (beta chain) sequence, with context. The V gene's germline CDR1 is SGHTA and CDR2 FQGNSA. CDR3 size: 13 residues. V was pared by 4 bases and J by 4 bases, with 11 bases between. This record comes from a study of cytomegalovirus exposure and HLA in healthy donors. Vbeta (60) and Jbeta (13) primers were used in the PCR. Measured with immunoSEQ multiplex PCR; TCRdb has only the in-frame clones, and not every one. The sample carries under 200,000 clones, around four fifths recorded once. J is TRBJ2-7 and V is TRBV7-2; maybe TRBD2 (6 bases). This sequence was found in a woman in her forties or fifties in good health and CMV-seropositive. The sequencing sample was made of PBMCs. CDR3 coding DNA: TGTGCCAGCAGCTCCCGGGACTGGTACGAGCAGTACTTC. This sequence encodes CASSSRDWYEQYF.